This entry is about one T cell receptor beta chain. Unmatched junction bases numbered 10, after V lost 5 bases and J lost 7 bases. Germline V CDR1 and CDR2: MNHEY, SMNVEV (reference sequence). The CDR3 sequence is 15 residues long. Original processing methods: Estimated nucleated cell counts came from reference gene primer amplification. Method: immunoSEQ multiplex PCR; TCRdb's copy keeps in-frame clones and lacks some. V, J and clone size were drawn from that table, and D and trimming were deduced from the DNA. The sample contains some 210,000 clones, over 75% of which appear only once. The data are from a study of blood T cell repertoires in COVID-19. Study background: Collection of acute and convalescent COVID-19 samples took place in the United States, Italy and Spain. The cDNA or gDNA used as material had been derived from T cells, B-cell-depleted T cells, or PBMCs.

The chain carries TRBV27 and TRBJ2-1, with 8 bases that match TRBD1. The sequenced sample was peripheral blood. The receptor was derived from a woman aged 40-49 years with acute or convalescent COVID-19. CDR3 sequence: CASSPRDRLGNEQFF. In nucleotides, the CDR3 is TGTGCCAGCAGTCCCCGGGACAGGCTTGGGAATGAGCAGTTCTTC.